This TCR beta chain stems from a study of blood T cell repertoires in COVID-19. Study background: Spain, Italy and the United States supplied samples that represented acute and convalescent COVID-19. Nucleic acid was either cDNA or gDNA, and it came from T cells, B-cell-depleted T cells, or PBMCs.

The data were produced by immunoSEQ multiplex PCR, yet TCRdb's version contains in-frame clones alone and is incomplete. The sample shows 56,000 or so clones, under 90% of them seen only once. The germline gives CDR1 MNHEY, CDR2 SVGAGI. V gave up 1 base and J gave up 3 bases, with 10 bases separating them. The CDR3 sequence is 15 residues long. Sequencing was done on a sample of peripheral blood. This TCR was recovered from a woman of 80 years or more with acute or convalescent COVID-19. The chain joins TRBV6-5 to TRBJ1-5; D uncertain. The CDR3: CASSYLGGSNQPQHF. CDR3 in DNA: TGTGCCAGCAGTTACTTGGGAGGTTCCAATCAGCCCCAGCATTTT.